This TCR beta chain appears in the sequencing data of a study of blood T cell repertoires in COVID-19. Overall study: From T cells, B-cell-depleted T cells, or PBMCs came the material, which was cDNA or gDNA.

Sequencing used immunoSEQ multiplex PCR; TCRdb keeps in-frame clones, though not all of them. The sample yields roughly 260,000 clones, about 89% seen once. This CDR3 spans 16 amino acids. V lost 0 bases and J lost 6; bases outside the gene matches: 11. Germline CDR1 is LGHDT and CDR2 is YNNKEL (reference sequence). Input material: peripheral blood. This chain joins TRBV3-1 (or the pseudogene TRBV3-2) and TRBJ2-7, with 7 bases lining up with TRBD2. The sequence was collected from a man aged 35-49 years who had recovered from COVID-19. DNA for the CDR3: TGTGCCAGCAGCCAAGAGCCGGCAGCGGGGTGGGGCGAGCAGTACTTC. It is translated as CASSQEPAAGWGEQYF.